One and the same sample provided the 30 T cell receptor beta chains below, sequenced in a study of blood T cells in healthy people across ages. Together with a sample-barcoded 5' primer, a J-beta primer mix was included in a second PCR lasting about 7 to 12 cycles. One entry per CDR3 protein results from TCRdb running MiXCR on the 5' RACE reads. The sample has hundreds of thousands of distinct CDR3 sequences, around 45% seen once. Material: blood. The receptors stem from a man in his sixties in good health.

This clonotype has a count of ten or more. V and J are TRBV6-2 or TRBV6-3 and TRBJ2-3, with D uncertain. This CDR3 region has 13 residues. Trimming cost V 9 bases and J 0 bases, with 10 bases left between them. Germline lookup yields CDR1 MNHEY and CDR2 SVGEGT. Here the CDR3 DNA reads TGTGCCAGTACCGACGCTAGCACAGATACGCAGTATTTT. Amino acids: CASTDASTDTQYF.

This clonotype was observed once. This may arise from a read error, as a much more abundant clone is one base away. The V gene is TRBV29-1, the J gene TRBJ2-7, with TRBD2 identical over 13 bases. The length of the CDR3 is 15 residues. Germline V lookup: CDR1 SQVTM, CDR2 ANQGSEA. V was pared by 5 bases and J by 7 bases, with 11 bases of the junction left unmatched. CDR3 sequence: CSVLLLAGGLYEQYF. The CDR3 DNA follows: TGCAGCGTTCTCCTACTAGCGGGGGGGCTGTATGAGCAGTACTTC.

This chain uses TRBV9 with TRBJ1-2; perhaps TRBD1 as D (6 bases). This CDR3 has 14 amino acids. V lost 4 bases and J 8 bases, leaving 18 bases between the germline ends. In germline, CDR1 is SGDLS, CDR2 YYNGEE. The CDR3 loop reads CASSTTSGAKGYTF. The CDR3 DNA sequence: TGTGCCAGCAGCACGACGTCAGGGGCGAAGGGCTACACCTTC.

Many counts were recorded for this clonotype. Just one base apart from a much larger clone, this may be a read error. The CDR3 region is CASSVGRLEKLFF. DNA for the CDR3: TGTGCCAGCAGCGTTGGACGCCTTGAAAAACTGTTTTTT. The gene calls are TRBV7-9 and TRBJ1-4; D remains unclear. Germline V gene data show CDR1 as SEHNR and CDR2 as FQNEAQ (reference sequence). Trimming removed 5 bases at V and 7 bases at J, with 11 bases between. The CDR3 consists of 13 residues.

The rearrangement links TRBV10-3 to TRBJ1-2; D not certain. Germline values: CDR1 ENHRY, CDR2 SYGVKD. The ends were cut back, 0 bases at V and 4 bases at J, with 6 bases in the middle. The length of the CDR3 is 13 residues. As DNA, the CDR3 is TGTGCCATCAGTGAGTCTTCGGGCTATGGCTACACCTTC. Its translation: CAISESSGYGYTF.

CDR3: CASSLERPGQGRPDTQYF. CDR3 coding DNA: TGTGCCAGCAGTTTAGAGCGACCGGGACAGGGGAGGCCAGATACGCAGTATTTT. The chain has TRBV27 and TRBJ2-3, with TRBD1 matching over 10 bases. CDR1 and CDR2 (germline): MNHEY, SMNVEV (reference sequence). J lost 4 bases, V lost 2 bases, and 12 bases had no gene match. The length of the CDR3 is 18 residues.

This clonotype was detected only a few times. V is TRBV24-1 and J is TRBJ2-5, with 7 bases identical to TRBD1. The germline V gene has CDR1 KGHDR and CDR2 SFDVKD. After removal of 9 bases from V and 2 bases from J, the junction contained 8 bases not matched to a gene. CDR3 length: 14 residues. The CDR3 here is CATSSTGQQETQYF. The DNA for the CDR3 is TGTGCCACCTCTTCCACGGGACAGCAAGAGACCCAGTACTTC.

A word on this clonotype: A much bigger clone sits one base away, suggesting this may be a read error. The V and J genes are TRBV11-3 and TRBJ2-1; 9 bases line up with TRBD2. The V gene end was trimmed by 0 bases and the J gene end by 7 bases; junction bases not matched to a gene: 10. Germline loops: CDR1 SGHNT, CDR2 YENEEA. The CDR3 sequence is 17 residues long. DNA for the CDR3: TGTGCCAGCAGCTTAGAAGGGACTGGCGGGGGGGTGAATGAGCAGTTCTTC. Protein product: CASSLEGTGGGVNEQFF.

The chain links TRBV6-6 to TRBJ2-5, with D unresolved. V lost 4 bases and J lost 4, with 13 bases in between. The length of the CDR3 is 14 residues. Germline CDR1 and CDR2: MNHNY and SVGAGI (reference sequence). In nucleotides, the CDR3 is TGTGCCAGCAGTTCCGGCCAGGTAACAGAGACCCAGTACTTC. It codes for CASSSGQVTETQYF.

The gene calls are TRBV29-1 and TRBJ1-1, with D possibly being TRBD1 (5 bases). The V gene lost 4 bases and the J gene lost 8 bases, with 11 bases spanning the gap. This CDR3 region has 11 residues. Germline CDR1 reads SQVTM; CDR2 reads ANQGSEA. DNA for the CDR3: TGCAGCGTTGCAGGGAATGCCGAAGCTTTCTTT. It translates to CSVAGNAEAFF.

The rearrangement joins TRBV6-1 to TRBJ2-5; D is tentatively TRBD1 or TRBD2 (6 bases each). Deletions cut 7 bases from V and 11 bases from J, with 20 bases between. The CDR3 is 13 amino acids. Germline V gene lookup returns CDR1 MNHNS and CDR2 SASEGT. The chain's CDR3 is CASNNRASGEQYF. In nucleotides, the CDR3 is TGTGCCAGCAATAACAGGGCTTCGGGGGAGCAGTACTTC.

The chain is built from TRBV4-3 and TRBJ2-7, with D perhaps matching TRBD1 or TRBD2 (5 bases each). This CDR3 region has 15 residues. Germline V gene sequence: CDR1 LGHNA, CDR2 YSLEER. V lost 1 base and J 0 bases, leaving 10 bases between the germline ends. The CDR3 DNA follows: TGCGCCAGCAGCCAAGTAAGAGGGGCCTCCTACGAGCAGTACTTC. Its translation: CASSQVRGASYEQYF.

In the case of this clonotype: Germline is not matched at one junction end, which may reflect a read error. The rearrangement uses TRBV6-6 and TRBJ1-5, with D unresolved. Germline V gene lookup returns CDR1 MNHNY and CDR2 SVGAGI (reference sequence). The CDR3 totals 13 residues. This CDR3 is CASRGNWGQPQHF. The CDR3, as DNA: TGCGCCAGCAGAGGCAATTGGGGTCAGCCCCAGCATTTT.

This clonotype was seen only a few times. The V gene is TRBV19, the J gene TRBJ2-1, with TRBD2 matching over 7 bases. Trimming removed 7 bases from V and 4 bases from J; junction bases left unmatched: 16. CDR1 is LNHDA, CDR2 SQIVND, per germline (reference sequence). The CDR3 has 17 amino acids. In DNA, the CDR3 is TGTGCCAGTAATAACAGGATGAGCGGGGTACGGTACAATGAGCAGTTCTTC. It is translated as CASNNRMSGVRYNEQFF.

The chain recombines TRBV20-1 with TRBJ2-3; tentative D call: TRBD2 (5 bases). CDR1 is DFQATT and CDR2 is SNEGSKA in the germline V gene (reference sequence). V was trimmed by 5 bases and J by 2 bases, leaving 14 bases between them. This CDR3 is built from 14 residues. The CDR3 DNA reads as TGCAGTGCTTCGGACTTCCATATCACAGATACGCAGTATTTT. It encodes CSASDFHITDTQYF.

This clonotype showed up many times. J is TRBJ2-1 and V is TRBV18; 7 bases align to TRBD1. The CDR3 loop spans 12 amino acids. V dropped 8 bases and J dropped 7; count of bases not matched to a gene: 5. Germline V lookup: CDR1 KGHSH, CDR2 LQKENI. DNA for the CDR3: TGTGCCAGCAGCCCACAGGGGAATGAGCAGTTCTTC. Protein: CASSPQGNEQFF. The full variable domain, with the rest looked up from reference TRBV18 and TRBJ2-1, is NAGVMQNPRHLVRRRGQEARLRCSPMKGHSHVYWYRQLPEEGLKFMVYLQKENIIDESGMPKERFSAEFPKEGPSILRIQQVVRGDSAAYFCASSPQGNEQFFGPGTRLTVL.

J is TRBJ1-2 and V is TRBV5-5, with D perhaps matching TRBD1 (5 bases). CDR3 length: 15 amino acids. V lost 0 bases and J 2 bases, leaving 11 bases between the germline ends. Looked up from germline, CDR1 is SGHKS and CDR2 is YYEKEE (reference sequence). CDR3 DNA: TGTGCCAGCAGCTTGGCTGGTCCAGGGAACTATGGCTACACCTTC. It translates to CASSLAGPGNYGYTF.

The CDR3 DNA sequence: TGTGCCATCAGTGAGGCCCGGGACGGCCACTATGGCTACACCTTC. It yields the protein CAISEARDGHYGYTF. The chain links TRBV10-3 to TRBJ1-2, with a possible D match to TRBD1 (5 bases). From germline, CDR1 is ENHRY and CDR2 SYGVKD. The CDR3 runs 15 residues. Trimming took 2 bases from V and 3 from J, leaving 13 bases between them.

As concerns this clonotype: With a much larger clone just one base away, this may be a read error. The rearrangement links TRBV20-1 to TRBJ2-7; 7 bases are shared with TRBD1. Germline V gene data show CDR1 as DFQATT and CDR2 as SNEGSKA (reference sequence). CDR3 length: 12 residues. CDR3 in DNA: TGCAGTGTTTCAAGACAGGGAAATGAGCGGTACTTC. Its protein is CSVSRQGNERYF.

This clonotype was picked up a small number of times. The chain joins TRBV28 to TRBJ1-5, with 7 bases identical to TRBD1. CDR3 length: 15 residues. Germline-derived CDR1 and CDR2 are MDHEN and SYDVKM. Unmatched junction bases numbered 11, after V lost 6 bases and J lost 6 bases. DNA for the CDR3: TGTGCCAGCAGAGCCGGGACAGCCTCTTCTCAGCCCCAGCATTTT. Translating it yields CASRAGTASSQPQHF.

The chain combines TRBV20-1 with TRBJ2-1; 9 bases match TRBD1. Germline-derived CDR1 and CDR2 are DFQATT and SNEGSKA (reference sequence). Unmatched junction bases numbered 5, after V lost 3 bases and J lost 2 bases. This CDR3 is 15 amino acids long. CDR3 in DNA: TGCAGTGCTAGCAGGGACAGGGTAACCTACAATGAGCAGTTCTTC. It is translated as CSASRDRVTYNEQFF.

The rearrangement uses TRBV19 and TRBJ2-5; D unclear. The CDR3 is 13 amino acids. Trimming removed 4 bases at V and 5 bases at J, with 11 bases between. Germline-derived CDR1 and CDR2 are LNHDA and SQIVND (reference sequence). CDR3 sequence (DNA): TGTGCCAGTAGTAGAGCAAACGGGGAGACCCAGTACTTC. Protein product: CASSRANGETQYF.

This clonotype was observed a few times. The V call is TRBV29-1, the J call TRBJ2-7; D gene unclear. The CDR3 consists of 13 residues. Germline values: CDR1 SQVTM, CDR2 ANQGSEA. Trimming took off 4 bases at V and 1 base at J, with 11 bases between the two ends. The CDR3 here is CSVADLKSYEQYF. CDR3 nucleotide sequence: TGCAGCGTTGCGGACCTGAAGTCCTACGAGCAGTACTTC.

The V call is TRBV5-1, the J call TRBJ2-1; unclear D gene. The end of the DNA is better explained by TRBJ2-7, so the J call may be wrong. The CDR3 is 15 residues long. Per germline, CDR1 SGHRS and CDR2 YFSETQ. In DNA form, the CDR3 reads TGCGCCAGCAGTCCGGGTCTAGGCCAGACCAATGAGCAGTACTTC. Amino acid sequence: CASSPGLGQTNEQYF.

This clonotype was detected a few times. CDR3 coding DNA: TGCAGTGCGCCCGGACATACTCCCTATGGCTACACCTTC. This codes for CSAPGHTPYGYTF. The rearrangement links TRBV20-1 to TRBJ1-2; maybe TRBD1 (5 bases). The CDR3 loop spans 13 amino acids. Deletions cut 6 bases from V and 4 bases from J, with 15 bases between. The germline V gene encodes CDR1 DFQATT and CDR2 SNEGSKA (reference sequence).

The rearrangement links TRBV29-1 to TRBJ2-5; 7 nucleotides align to TRBD1. Trimming removed 4 bases from V and 11 bases from J; junction bases left unmatched: 13. Germline assignment: CDR1 SQVTM and CDR2 ANQGSEA. This CDR3 has 13 amino acids. The CDR3 region has the DNA TGCAGCGTTGGTCCGGACAGGTACAATGAGCAGTACTTC. The encoded protein is CSVGPDRYNEQYF.

The chain recombines TRBV4-3 with TRBJ2-5; weak D call: TRBD2 (5 bases). This CDR3 has 13 amino acids. V was shortened by 2 bases and J by 7 bases, with 11 bases between the two germline ends. Germline values: CDR1 LGHNA, CDR2 YSLEER. The CDR3 DNA reads as TGCGCCAGCAGCCAATACACCGGAGGGACCCAGTACTTC. Translated, it gives CASSQYTGGTQYF.

The V gene is TRBV7-2, the J gene TRBJ2-5, with TRBD2 as a possible D gene (7 bases). The CDR3 has 14 residues. V shed 6 bases and J shed 5 bases, with 16 bases lying between them. CDR1 and CDR2 (germline): SGHTA, FQGNSA. The CDR3, as DNA: TGTGCCAGCAGTTACCGGGGGGCAATGGAGACCCAGTACTTC. This gives the protein CASSYRGAMETQYF.

This clonotype was recorded a few times. Here the CDR3 DNA reads TGTGCCAGCAGTTCCGCGGGAGGGGAGGATACGCAGTATTTT. As protein: CASSSAGGEDTQYF. The chain has TRBV27 and TRBJ2-3; 9 positions match TRBD2. This CDR3 is built from 14 residues. V gave up 4 bases and J gave up 6 bases; unmatched junction bases: 5. Germline V gives CDR1 MNHEY, CDR2 SMNVEV (reference sequence).

V usage is TRBV30 and J usage is TRBJ1-6; no definite D call. The germline V gene encodes CDR1 GTSNPN and CDR2 SVGIG (reference sequence). The germline V and J ends were trimmed by 4 bases and 7 bases, with 20 bases remaining between them. CDR3 size: 16 residues. The CDR3 is CAWNVSKGYGNSPLHF. CDR3 sequence (DNA): TGTGCCTGGAATGTAAGTAAGGGATATGGAAATTCACCCCTCCACTTT.